These T cell receptor beta chains were read from a single sample in a study of cytomegalovirus exposure and HLA in healthy donors. The table came from immunoSEQ multiplex PCR; TCRdb's copy has only in-frame clones and leaves some out. The data show 150,000 to 200,000 clones, 86% seen once. The sequenced sample was PBMCs. The receptors were gathered from a woman between 18 and 29 years old in good health and CMV-seronegative. Each CDR3 is given with its conserved first and last residue.

j_call v_call cdr3_aa
TRBJ1-1 TRBV30 CAWSVRGGGLTEAFF
TRBJ1-1 TRBV5-4 CASSPLSWSDTEAFF
TRBJ1-1 TRBV6-5 CASKGSLEEAFF
TRBJ2-1 TRBV2 CASSETSASGSHEQFF
TRBJ1-1 TRBV5-1 CASSLEIGQGNTEAFF
TRBJ1-1 TRBV5-1 CASSPDRRNTEAFF
TRBJ1-2 TRBV2 CASSEARGYDGYTF
TRBJ2-5 TRBV7-2 CASSYGTVGQETQYF
TRBJ2-7 TRBV19 CASQAIGYEQYF
TRBJ2-7 TRBV7-9 CASSLSGGYEQYF
TRBJ1-1 TRBV7-2 CASSLRGRGGAEAFF
TRBJ1-1 TRBV9 CASSPGGRNTEAFF
TRBJ2-7 TRBV5-5 CASSLSGETYEQYF
TRBJ1-2 TRBV5-4 CASSQSPLRTGGGYTF
TRBJ2-5 TRBV4-1 CASSQEAASGGRYQETQYF
TRBJ2-5 TRBV12-5 CASGLGLAVKQETQYF
TRBJ1-1 TRBV5-1 CASRQRGEAFF
TRBJ2-7 TRBV7-9 CASSFGLDGTASYEQYF
TRBJ2-3 TRBV19 CASSMGPGFTDTQYF
TRBJ1-5 TRBV6-5 CASSPTGGINQPQHF
TRBJ2-3 TRBV9 CASSLPTGGPGDTQYF
TRBJ2-5 TRBV5-1 CASSRDTQTGGETQYF
TRBJ1-1 TRBV4-1 CASSQVGGLNTEAFF
TRBJ1-3 TRBV5-1 CASSLRDIGISGNTIYF
TRBJ1-2 TRBV5-6 CASNLQADGYTF
TRBJ1-5 TRBV27 CASGTNSNQPQHF
TRBJ1-1 TRBV9 CASSAPGQGMNTEAFF
TRBJ1-1 TRBV10-3 CAVSGTGVTEAFF
TRBJ1-2 TRBV5-4 CASSLATGPDYGYTF
TRBJ1-2 TRBV5-1 CASSLDGGDYGYTF
TRBJ2-7 TRBV5-1 CASSLQSLAGGPSEQYF
TRBJ1-1 TRBV29-1 CSVVGHLNTEAFF
TRBJ2-7 TRBV9 CASRGGTGKSYEQYF
TRBJ2-1 TRBV7-3 CASSSGQGNEQFF
TRBJ2-5 TRBV5-1 CASSLSPGGADQETQYF
TRBJ1-2 TRBV7-9 CASSSDYGYTF
TRBJ1-2 TRBV20-1 CSASPNGYTF
TRBJ2-3 TRBV18 CASSPGRSSTDTQYF
TRBJ2-4 TRBV2 CASRDHKGQNIQYF
TRBJ2-7 TRBV19 CASSILQGANEQYF
TRBJ2-3 TRBV7-8 CASSGLAVSTDTQYF
TRBJ2-1 TRBV6-1 CASSEILHEQFF
TRBJ2-2 TRBV7-7 CASSQNDGSGELFF
TRBJ2-4 TRBV27 CASSLGGPKNIQYF
TRBJ1-6 TRBV10-3 CAISTSGGERGSPLHF
TRBJ1-3 TRBV6-5 CASSYRGTSGNTIYF
TRBJ1-4 TRBV4-1 CASSFQGGASEKLFF
TRBJ2-5 TRBV19 CASSIGQGETQYF